This T cell receptor beta chain stems from a study of CD8+ T cells in alopecia areata. This clone showed up just once. As yet, its antigen is unknown. The sample's treatment: oral pan-JAK inhibitor, 5-10 mg twice daily. General study findings and limits: Especially in alopecia totalis/universalis, lesional scalp showed greater clonality than normal scalp did. Scalp clonality, along with expanded CD8+ clones among the top 100, was significantly decreased by tofacitinib.

The CDR3 runs 13 residues. V lost 1 base and J 9 bases, leaving 9 bases between the germline ends. Germline V gives CDR1 LNHNV, CDR2 YYDKDF (reference sequence). RNA extraction was followed by reverse transcription into cDNA, which acted as the sequencing template. Clones were read by immunoSEQ multiplex PCR, and TCRdb kept only the in-frame ones, dropping some. The sample has about 110,000 clones, less than 60% seen once. The sequence was collected from a human donor with alopecia areata. Source: CD4+ T cells sorted from blood, taken at week 24, from a patient treated with tofacitinib. The chain links TRBV15 to TRBJ2-2; D is uncertain. CDR3 loop: CATSRGELRELFF. The CDR3 DNA is TGTGCCACCAGCAGAGGCGAGCTTAGGGAGCTGTTTTTT.